This T cell receptor (beta chain) was sequenced in a study of shared clonotypes between healthy human individuals. Findings and caveats of the study: Across a handful of donors, naive CD4 shared around 5%, naive CD8 under 4%, memory CD4 roughly 2.3%, memory CD8 0.4% to 0.5%. Read depth was anticipated to influence clonotype sharing among donors.

Concerning this clone: Its cognate antigen is unknown. The sample holds other DNA sequences that translate to the same CDR3.

Clones were sequenced by immunoSEQ multiplex PCR, and TCRdb holds only the in-frame ones, with some missing. The sample has about 1.9 million clones, 90% to 95% seen once. Germline CDR1 SGDLS, CDR2 YYNGEE. V shed 3 bases and J 0 bases; nucleotides not matched to a gene: 1. CDR3 length: 15 residues. CD45RO-negative CD8 cells positively selected for CCR7 made up the naive population, which excluded terminally differentiated effector memory CD45RA+ cells. Sequenced sample: naive CD8+ T cells from PBMCs. This clonotype was sampled from a man younger than 30 in good health. Some clones in this sample may be carry-over from other donors' samples. The chain joins TRBV9 to TRBJ1-4; 8 positions match TRBD1. This CDR3 reads CASSATGATNEKLFF. The CDR3 DNA follows: TGTGCCAGCAGCGCGACAGGGGCAACTAATGAAAAACTGTTTTTT.